This entry concerns a single T cell receptor beta chain. Only one count was recorded for this clone. This clone's antigen is unknown. Base qualities are not at hand, and no much larger clone is one base apart. V and J are trimmed by 3 bases and 1 base, and the gene matches miss 12 bases of the junction. Taken from cysteine to phenylalanine, the CDR3 has 17 residues. Here the CDR3 DNA is all that survives: 51 bases in frame from base 1. CDR1 and CDR2 are drawn from the germline V gene: KGHSH, LQKENI. Donors formed part of the validation cohort, which comprised 120 or so subjects and was distinct from the first cohort of under 750 subjects. The data are from a study of cytomegalovirus exposure and HLA in healthy donors (dated by TCRdb to 2017 to 2019). Looking at the study overall: According to a later analysis, one platform produced both the roughly 130 validation repertoires and the 720 or so repertoires of the first cohort. The aim of the study was to test whether cataloging public T cell receptors could identify signatures of past pathogen exposure. Along with the approximately 670-subject first cohort, a separate validation cohort of some 130 different subjects was used. To predict cytomegalovirus infection status, the study brought together high-throughput TCR immunosequencing, statistical association of individual TCRs with disease status, and machine learning.

Broad study findings and their caveats: The authors suggested that the approach could potentially be generalized to other disease states and immunological phenotypes. A few of the identified cytomegalovirus-associated TCR beta chains were confirmed in vitro to be specific for cytomegalovirus antigens. Of the cluster scores, 90% to 95% were above 0 in a later analysis, which found that TCRs clustered in the first cohort also tended to co-occur in the approximately 120 validation repertoires. Most TCR sequences were observed very rarely across donors, whereas some public TCRs were present in many individuals. In the study, around 150 TCR beta chains were listed as associated with cytomegalovirus. A later analysis had no HLA typing for the validation cohort, so co-occurrence there was scored across all 120 repertoires. Cytomegalovirus status was reported to be diagnosed by the classifier with high specificity and sensitivity in both the original and validation cohorts.

Libraries were constructed by the immunoSEQ multiplex PCR assay. On the study's bioinformatics: A statistical classification framework was developed to diagnose cytomegalovirus status using the catalog of TCR beta chain sequences. TCRdb provides this immuneACCESS table in a form limited to in-frame rearrangements. Some clones are lacking; in checked studies, under half of them reflect an unresolved V gene, and why the rest are absent is not known. V, J and clone size derive from that table, while D and trimming were established from the DNA sequence. Within this sample are about 250,000 clones, with roughly 87% of them counted one time only. The ten largest clonotypes hold approximately 12% of the sample.

This chain joins TRBV18 to TRBJ2-7; the junction holds 7 bases that match TRBD1. This receptor was identified in a man aged 18 to 35 in good health and CMV-seropositive. The sample was PBMCs. At the DNA level, the sequence is TGTGCCAGCTCACCTCCCCGACAGGGCCCCGATTCCTACGAGCAGTACTTC. It translates to CASSPPRQGPDSYEQYF. Reference TRBV18 and TRBJ2-7 genes cover what lies past the CDR3, so the full variable domain is NAGVMQNPRHLVRRRGQEARLRCSPMKGHSHVYWYRQLPEEGLKFMVYLQKENIIDESGMPKERFSAEFPKEGPSILRIQQVVRGDSAAYFCASSPPRQGPDSYEQYFGPGTRLTVT.